This TCR beta chain was captured in a study of beta chain features in type 1 diabetes. Overall study results and limits: People with Type 1 diabetes carried modestly yet significantly shorter TCRB CDR3s in all four CD4+ subsets. Among type 1 diabetes patients, VDJ junctions had fewer insertions and more deletions.

Isolated RNA was reverse transcribed in full, so expressed TCRB transcripts were sequenced. This table comes from immunoSEQ multiplex PCR, and its TCRdb copy is limited to in-frame clones, with some not included. The sample yields around 300,000 clones, around 15% seen once. The CDR3 has 13 amino acids. Germline V gene sequence: CDR1 KGHSH, CDR2 LQKENI. The germline V and J ends were trimmed by 3 bases and 10 bases, with 15 bases remaining between them. This clone was observed many times. No antigen is known for it. This receptor was taken from a man under 40 in good health. Material for sequencing was central memory CD4+ T cells from blood. V is TRBV18 and J is TRBJ1-1; D uncertain. DNA for the CDR3: TGTGCCAGCTCACCGGGAGACGGACGGGGAGCTTTCTTT. Its protein is CASSPGDGRGAFF.